This T cell receptor (beta chain) is from a study of identical twins. MiXCR, run by TCRdb on the 5' RACE reads, gives a single entry per CDR3 protein. The data show 400,000 to 650,000 distinct CDR3 sequences, approximately 22% seen once. Germline CDR1 is LGHNA and CDR2 is YSLEER. CDR3 size: 15 residues. Trimming cost V 5 bases and J 2 bases, with 16 bases left between them. This sample was also put to use in a study of T cells expressing NK-cell markers.

This TCR derives from a woman aged 18-29 years in good health. The genes are TRBV4-3 and TRBJ2-7; D perhaps matches TRBD2 (6 bases). The sample taken for sequencing was CD4+ T cells sorted from blood. CDR3 in amino acids: CASSLGTLTPYEQYF. The CDR3 region has the DNA TGCGCCAGCAGCTTAGGGACTCTCACGCCCTACGAGCAGTACTTC.